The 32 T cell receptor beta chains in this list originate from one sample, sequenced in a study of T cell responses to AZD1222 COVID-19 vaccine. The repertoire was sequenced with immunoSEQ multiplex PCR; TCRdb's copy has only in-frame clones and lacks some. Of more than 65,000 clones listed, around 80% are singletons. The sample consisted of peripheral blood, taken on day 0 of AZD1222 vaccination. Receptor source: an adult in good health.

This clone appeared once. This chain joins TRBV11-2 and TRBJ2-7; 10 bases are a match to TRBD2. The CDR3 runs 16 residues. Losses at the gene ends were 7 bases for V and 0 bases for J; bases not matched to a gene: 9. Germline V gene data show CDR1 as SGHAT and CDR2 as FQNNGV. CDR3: CASILGASGSSYEQYF. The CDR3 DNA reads TGTGCCAGCATCCTAGGGGCTAGCGGGAGCTCCTACGAGCAGTACTTC. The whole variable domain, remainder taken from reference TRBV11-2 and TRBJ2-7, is EAGVAQSPRYKIIEKRQSVAFWCNPISGHATLYWYQQILGQGPKLLIQFQNNGVVDDSQLPKDRFSAERLKGVDSTLKIQPAKLEDSAVYLCASILGASGSSYEQYFGPGTRLTVT.

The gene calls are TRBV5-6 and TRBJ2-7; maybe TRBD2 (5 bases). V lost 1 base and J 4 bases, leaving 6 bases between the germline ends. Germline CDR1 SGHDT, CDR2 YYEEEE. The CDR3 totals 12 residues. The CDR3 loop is CASSLRDYEQYF. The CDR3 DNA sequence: TGTGCCAGCAGCTTGCGGGATTACGAGCAGTACTTC.

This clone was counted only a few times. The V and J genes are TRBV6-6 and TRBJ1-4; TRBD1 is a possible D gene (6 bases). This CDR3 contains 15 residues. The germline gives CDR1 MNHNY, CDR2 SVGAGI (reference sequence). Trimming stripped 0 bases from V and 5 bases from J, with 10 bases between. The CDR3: CASSYSGQSNEKLFF. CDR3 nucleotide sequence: TGTGCCAGCAGTTACTCCGGACAGTCCAATGAAAAACTGTTTTTT.

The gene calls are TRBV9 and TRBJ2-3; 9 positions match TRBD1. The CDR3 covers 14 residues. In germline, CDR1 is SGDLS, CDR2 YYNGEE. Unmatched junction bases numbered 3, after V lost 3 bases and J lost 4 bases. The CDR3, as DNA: TGTGCCAGCAGCGCGGGACAGGGCCCAGATACGCAGTATTTT. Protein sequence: CASSAGQGPDTQYF.

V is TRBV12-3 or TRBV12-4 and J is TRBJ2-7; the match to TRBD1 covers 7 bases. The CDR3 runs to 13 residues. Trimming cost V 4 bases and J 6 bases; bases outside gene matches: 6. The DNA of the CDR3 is TGTGCCAGCAGTTCGACAGGGTCGGGCGAGCAGTACTTC. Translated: CASSSTGSGEQYF.

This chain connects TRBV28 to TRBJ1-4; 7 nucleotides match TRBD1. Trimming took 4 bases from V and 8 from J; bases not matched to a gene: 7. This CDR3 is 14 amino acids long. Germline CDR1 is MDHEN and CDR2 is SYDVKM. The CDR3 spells CASSSRQGREKLFF. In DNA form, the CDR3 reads TGTGCCAGCAGTTCCCGACAGGGACGGGAAAAACTGTTTTTT.

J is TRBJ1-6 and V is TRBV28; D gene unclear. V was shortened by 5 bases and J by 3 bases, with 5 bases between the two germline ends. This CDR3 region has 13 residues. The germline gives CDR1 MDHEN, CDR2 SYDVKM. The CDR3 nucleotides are TGTGCCAGCAGTCCCATCTATAATTCACCCCTCCACTTT. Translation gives CASSPIYNSPLHF.

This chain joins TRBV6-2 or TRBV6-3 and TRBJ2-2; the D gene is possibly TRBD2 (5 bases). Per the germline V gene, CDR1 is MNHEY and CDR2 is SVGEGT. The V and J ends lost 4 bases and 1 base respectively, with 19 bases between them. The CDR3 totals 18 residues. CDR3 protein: CASSSIGLKRLNTGELFF. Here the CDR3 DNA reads TGTGCCAGCAGTTCCATCGGTTTGAAGCGGCTGAACACCGGGGAGCTGTTTTTT.

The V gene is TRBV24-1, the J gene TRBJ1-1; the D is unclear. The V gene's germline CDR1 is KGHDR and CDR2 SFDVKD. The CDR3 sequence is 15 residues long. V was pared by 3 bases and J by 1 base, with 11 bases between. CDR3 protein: CATSDIDKPNTEAFF. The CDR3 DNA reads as TGTGCCACCAGTGATATTGACAAACCGAACACTGAAGCTTTCTTT.

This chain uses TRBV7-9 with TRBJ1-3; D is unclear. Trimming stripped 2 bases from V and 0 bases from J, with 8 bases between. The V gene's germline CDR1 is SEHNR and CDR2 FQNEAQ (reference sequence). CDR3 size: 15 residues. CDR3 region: CASSLNLASGNTIYF. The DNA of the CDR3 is TGTGCCAGCAGCTTAAATCTGGCCTCTGGAAACACCATATATTTT. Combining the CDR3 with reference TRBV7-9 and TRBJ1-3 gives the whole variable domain DTGVSQNPRHKITKRGQNVTFRCDPISEHNRLYWYRQTLGQGPEFLTYFQNEAQLEKSRLLSDRFSAERPKGSFSTLEIQRTEQGDSAMYLCASSLNLASGNTIYFGEGSWLTVV.

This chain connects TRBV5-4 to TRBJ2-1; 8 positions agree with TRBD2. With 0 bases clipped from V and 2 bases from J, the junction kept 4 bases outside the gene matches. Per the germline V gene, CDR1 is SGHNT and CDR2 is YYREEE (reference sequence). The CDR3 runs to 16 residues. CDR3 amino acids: CASSLAHGRAYNEQFF. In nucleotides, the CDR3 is TGTGCCAGCAGCTTGGCCCACGGGAGGGCCTACAATGAGCAGTTCTTC. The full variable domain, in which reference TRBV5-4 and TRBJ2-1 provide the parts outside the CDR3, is ETGVTQSPTHLIKTRGQQVTLRCSSQSGHNTVSWYQQALGQGPQFIFQYYREEENGRGNFPPRFSGLQFPNYSSELNVNALELDDSALYLCASSLAHGRAYNEQFFGPGTRLTVL.

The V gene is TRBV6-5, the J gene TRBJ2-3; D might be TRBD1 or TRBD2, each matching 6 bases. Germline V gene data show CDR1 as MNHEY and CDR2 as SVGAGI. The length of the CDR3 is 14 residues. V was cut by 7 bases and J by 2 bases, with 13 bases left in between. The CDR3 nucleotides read TGTGCCAGCACCGGAGGGGGGTTCACAGATACGCAGTATTTT. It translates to CASTGGGFTDTQYF.

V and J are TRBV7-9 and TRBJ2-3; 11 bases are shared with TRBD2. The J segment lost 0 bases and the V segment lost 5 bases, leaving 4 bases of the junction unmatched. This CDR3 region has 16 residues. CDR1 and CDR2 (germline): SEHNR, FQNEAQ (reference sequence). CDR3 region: CASSLRLAGSTDTQYF. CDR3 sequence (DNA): TGTGCCAGCAGCCTCCGACTAGCGGGGAGCACAGATACGCAGTATTTT.

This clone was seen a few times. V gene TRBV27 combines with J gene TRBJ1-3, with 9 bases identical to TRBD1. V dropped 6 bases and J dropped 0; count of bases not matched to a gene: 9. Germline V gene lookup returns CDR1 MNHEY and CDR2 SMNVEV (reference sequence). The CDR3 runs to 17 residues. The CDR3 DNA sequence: TGTGCCAGCAGCCCTGGACAGGGGCTACCCTCTGGAAACACCATATATTTT. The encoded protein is CASSPGQGLPSGNTIYF.

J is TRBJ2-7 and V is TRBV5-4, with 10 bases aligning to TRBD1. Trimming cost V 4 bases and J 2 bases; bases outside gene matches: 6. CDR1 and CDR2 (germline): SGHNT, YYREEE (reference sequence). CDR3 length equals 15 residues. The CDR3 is CASSLGQGNTYEQYF. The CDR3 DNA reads TGTGCCAGCAGCCTGGGACAGGGGAATACCTACGAGCAGTACTTC.

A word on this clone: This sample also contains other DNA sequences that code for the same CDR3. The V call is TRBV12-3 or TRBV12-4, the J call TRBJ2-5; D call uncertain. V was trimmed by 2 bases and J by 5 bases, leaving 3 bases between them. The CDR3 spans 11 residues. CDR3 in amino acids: CASSLSETQYF. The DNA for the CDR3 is TGTGCCAGCAGTTTAAGCGAGACCCAGTACTTC.

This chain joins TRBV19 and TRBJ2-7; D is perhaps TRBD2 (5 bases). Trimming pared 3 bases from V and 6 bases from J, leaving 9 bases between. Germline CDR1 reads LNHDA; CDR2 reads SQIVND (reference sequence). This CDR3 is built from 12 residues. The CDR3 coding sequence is TGTGCCAGTAGTATCTCCGGAGGCGAGCAGTACTTC. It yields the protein CASSISGGEQYF.

CDR3 residues: CASSQVGFYNEQFF. Here the CDR3 DNA reads TGTGCCAGCAGCCAGGTAGGCTTCTACAATGAGCAGTTCTTC. This chain uses TRBV3-1 (or the pseudogene TRBV3-2) with TRBJ2-1; D is ambiguous. Germline V CDR1 and CDR2: LGHDT, YNNKEL (reference sequence). This CDR3 has 14 amino acids. Trimming cost V 3 bases and J 3 bases, with 9 bases left between them.

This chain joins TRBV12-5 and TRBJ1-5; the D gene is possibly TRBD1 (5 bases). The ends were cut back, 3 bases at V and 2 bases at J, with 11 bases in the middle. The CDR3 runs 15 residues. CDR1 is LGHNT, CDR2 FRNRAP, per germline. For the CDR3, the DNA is TGTGCTAGTGGTTTCGGGCAGGGTGGCAATCAGCCCCAGCATTTT. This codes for CASGFGQGGNQPQHF.

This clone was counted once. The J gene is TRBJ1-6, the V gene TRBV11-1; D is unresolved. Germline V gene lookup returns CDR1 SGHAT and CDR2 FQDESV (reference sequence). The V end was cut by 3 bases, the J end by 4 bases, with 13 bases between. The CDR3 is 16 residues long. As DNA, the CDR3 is TGTGCCAGCAGCTTCGGTTTGAATATTTATAATTCACCCCTCCACTTT. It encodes CASSFGLNIYNSPLHF.

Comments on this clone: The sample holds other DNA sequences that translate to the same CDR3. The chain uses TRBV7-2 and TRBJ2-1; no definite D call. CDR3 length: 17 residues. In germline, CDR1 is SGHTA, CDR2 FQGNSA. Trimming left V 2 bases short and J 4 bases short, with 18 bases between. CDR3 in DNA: TGTGCCAGCAGCTTAAGGGCTAGTAGCCCACCGTACAATGAGCAGTTCTTC. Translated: CASSLRASSPPYNEQFF.

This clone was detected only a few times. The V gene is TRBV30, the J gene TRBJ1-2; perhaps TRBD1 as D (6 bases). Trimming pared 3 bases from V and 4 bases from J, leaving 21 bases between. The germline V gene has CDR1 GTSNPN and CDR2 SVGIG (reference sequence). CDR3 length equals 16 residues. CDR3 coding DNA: TGTGCCTGGAGGAGGGGGGCCCAAGGCACGCTCTATGGCTACACCTTC. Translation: CAWRRGAQGTLYGYTF.

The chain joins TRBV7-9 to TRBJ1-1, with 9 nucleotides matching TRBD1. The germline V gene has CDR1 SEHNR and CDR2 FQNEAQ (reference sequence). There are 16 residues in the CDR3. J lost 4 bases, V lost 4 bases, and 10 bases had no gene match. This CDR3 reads CASSCWDREEITEAFF. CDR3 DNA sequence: TGTGCCAGCAGCTGCTGGGACAGGGAGGAAATCACTGAAGCTTTCTTT.

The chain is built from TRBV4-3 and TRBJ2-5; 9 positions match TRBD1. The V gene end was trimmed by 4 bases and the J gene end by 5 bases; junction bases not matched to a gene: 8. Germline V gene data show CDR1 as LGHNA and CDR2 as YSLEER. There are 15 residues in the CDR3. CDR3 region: CASSRGTGKWETQYF. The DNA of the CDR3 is TGCGCCAGCAGCCGGGGGACAGGGAAGTGGGAGACCCAGTACTTC.

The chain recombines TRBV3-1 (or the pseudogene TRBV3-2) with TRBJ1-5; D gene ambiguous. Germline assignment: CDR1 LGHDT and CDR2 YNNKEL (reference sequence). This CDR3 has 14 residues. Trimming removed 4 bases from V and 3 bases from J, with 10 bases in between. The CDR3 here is CASSPDGNNQPQHF. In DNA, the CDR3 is TGTGCCAGCAGCCCGGACGGAAACAATCAGCCCCAGCATTTT.

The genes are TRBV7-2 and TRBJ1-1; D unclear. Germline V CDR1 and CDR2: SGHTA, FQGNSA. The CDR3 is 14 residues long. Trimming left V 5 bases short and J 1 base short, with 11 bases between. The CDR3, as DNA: TGTGCCAGCAGCCGCCTACAAGAGAACACTGAAGCTTTCTTT. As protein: CASSRLQENTEAFF.

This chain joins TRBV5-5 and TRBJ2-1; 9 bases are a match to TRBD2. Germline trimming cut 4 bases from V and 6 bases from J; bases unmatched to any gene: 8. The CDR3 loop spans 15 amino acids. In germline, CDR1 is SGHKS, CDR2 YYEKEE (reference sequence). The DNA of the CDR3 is TGTGCCAGCAGCGGGATAGCGGGAGAAGTCAATGAGCAGTTCTTC. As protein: CASSGIAGEVNEQFF.

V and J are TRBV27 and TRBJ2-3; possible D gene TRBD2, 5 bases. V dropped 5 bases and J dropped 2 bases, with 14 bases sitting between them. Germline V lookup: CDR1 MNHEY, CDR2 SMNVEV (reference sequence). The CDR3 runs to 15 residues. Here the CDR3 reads CASSPGSFYTDTQYF. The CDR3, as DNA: TGTGCCAGCAGTCCGGGGAGCTTCTACACAGATACGCAGTATTTT.

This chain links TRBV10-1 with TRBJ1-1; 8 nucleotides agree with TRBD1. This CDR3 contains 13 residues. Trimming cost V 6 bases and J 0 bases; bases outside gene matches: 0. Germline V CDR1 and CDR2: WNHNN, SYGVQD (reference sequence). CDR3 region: CASRTGVNTEAFF. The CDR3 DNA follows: TGCGCCAGCAGGACAGGGGTGAACACTGAAGCTTTCTTT.

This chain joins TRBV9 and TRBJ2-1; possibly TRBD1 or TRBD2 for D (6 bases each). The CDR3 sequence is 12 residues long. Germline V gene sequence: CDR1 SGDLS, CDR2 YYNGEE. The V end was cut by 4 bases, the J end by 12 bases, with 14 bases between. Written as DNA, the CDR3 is TGTGCCAGCAGCTCCGGGGGCTTTGGGCAGTTCTTC. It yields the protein CASSSGGFGQFF.

CDR3 loop: CASIGSGNTIYF. The DNA for the CDR3 is TGTGCCAGCATCGGATCTGGAAACACCATATATTTT. The V call is TRBV3-1 (or the pseudogene TRBV3-2), the J call TRBJ1-3; D is ambiguous. The CDR3 extends over 12 amino acids. Per the germline V gene, CDR1 is LGHDT and CDR2 is YNNKEL (reference sequence). V was pared by 7 bases and J by 1 base, with 5 bases between.

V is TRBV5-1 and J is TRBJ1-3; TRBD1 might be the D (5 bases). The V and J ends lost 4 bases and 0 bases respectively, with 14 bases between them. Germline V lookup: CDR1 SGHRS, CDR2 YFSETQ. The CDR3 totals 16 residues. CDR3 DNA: TGCGCCAGCAGCCCCGGGGGGGGAACCTCTGGAAACACCATATATTTT. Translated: CASSPGGGTSGNTIYF.